Below are 21 T cell receptor beta chains sequenced from a single sample in a study of siplizumab effects on memory and regulatory T cells. Sequenced by immunoSEQ multiplex PCR; TCRdb stores in-frame clones only, minus some. The table has about 100,000 clones, 92% seen once. The sample consisted of Tregs sorted from blood. The receptors come from a human donor in good health.

Details on this clone: A read error is possible here, since a much larger clone lies one base away. The chain joins TRBV4-1 to TRBJ2-2, with 10 nucleotides matching TRBD2. The CDR3 is 15 amino acids. The V and J ends lost 4 bases and 1 base, in that order; junction bases with no gene match: 0. The germline gives CDR1 MGHRA, CDR2 YSYEKL. The DNA of the CDR3 is TGCGCCAGCAGCCGGACTAGCGGGAACACCGGGGAGCTGTTTTTT. This encodes CASSRTSGNTGELFF.

V gene TRBV18 combines with J gene TRBJ1-2; D might be TRBD1 (5 bases). The CDR3 totals 15 residues. V was clipped by 2 bases and J by 2 bases, with 12 bases between them. CDR1 is KGHSH, CDR2 LQKENI, per germline. The chain's CDR3 is CASSPSGSLNYGYTF. The CDR3 DNA is TGTGCCAGCTCACCATCAGGGTCTCTCAACTATGGCTACACCTTC.

V gene TRBV28 combines with J gene TRBJ1-5; D gene unclear. V lost 2 bases to trimming and J lost 4 bases, with 3 bases between them. Germline V gene lookup returns CDR1 MDHEN and CDR2 SYDVKM. The CDR3 contains 12 residues. In DNA form, the CDR3 reads TGTGCCAGCAGTTTAAATAATCAGCCCCAGCATTTT. Translated: CASSLNNQPQHF.

This chain links TRBV10-3 with TRBJ1-3; D is possibly TRBD1 (5 bases). The CDR3 has 13 amino acids. V lost 6 bases and J lost 2, with 8 bases in between. Germline CDR1 and CDR2: ENHRY and SYGVKD. Here the CDR3 DNA reads TGTGCCATCAGACAGGATGCTGGAAACACCATATATTTT. Residues: CAIRQDAGNTIYF.

In this sample, this clone turned up a few times. The V and J genes are TRBV7-6 and TRBJ2-7; weak D call: TRBD2 (6 bases). Germline V gene data show CDR1 as SGHVS and CDR2 as FNYEAQ. The CDR3 totals 13 residues. V gave up 5 bases and J gave up 6 bases, with 14 bases separating them. This CDR3 reads CASSVGTFGEQYF. The CDR3, as DNA: TGTGCCAGCAGCGTTGGGACTTTTGGCGAGCAGTACTTC.

The gene calls are TRBV6-5 and TRBJ1-4, with D possibly TRBD1 on 5 matching bases. The CDR3 is made up of 15 amino acids. The germline CDR1 and CDR2 sequences are MNHEY and SVGAGI. V was pared by 2 bases and J by 5 bases, with 12 bases between. The DNA of the CDR3 is TGTGCCAGCAGTTACGGTGGGGGAGGAAATGAAAAACTGTTTTTT. Translated, it gives CASSYGGGGNEKLFF.

The rearrangement uses TRBV5-1 and TRBJ1-6; D not resolved. The CDR3 runs to 16 residues. The germline V and J ends were trimmed by 2 bases and 0 bases, with 9 bases remaining between them. Germline V gene data show CDR1 as SGHRS and CDR2 as YFSETQ. This chain's CDR3 is CASSFRISSYNSPLHF. CDR3 sequence (DNA): TGCGCCAGCAGCTTCAGGATTAGCTCCTATAATTCACCCCTCCACTTT.

V usage is TRBV15 and J usage is TRBJ1-5; D gene ambiguous. The CDR3 is 15 residues long. Germline V gene lookup returns CDR1 LNHNV and CDR2 YYDKDF (reference sequence). V was shortened by 1 base and J by 7 bases, with 14 bases between the two germline ends. CDR3 in amino acids: CATSRGFWGGQPQHF. The CDR3 bases are TGTGCCACCAGCAGAGGTTTTTGGGGAGGGCAGCCCCAGCATTTT.

The count of this clone is one. The V call is TRBV5-6, the J call TRBJ2-7; 12 nucleotides align to TRBD2. This CDR3 contains 17 residues. After removal of 0 bases from V and 3 bases from J, the junction contained 7 bases not matched to a gene. Germline CDR1 SGHDT, CDR2 YYEEEE. The CDR3 nucleotides read TGTGCCAGCAGCTTGGGGGTAGGACTAGCGGGAAGCTACGAGCAGTACTTC. This sequence encodes CASSLGVGLAGSYEQYF.

In its sample, this clone was seen once. This chain connects TRBV7-6 to TRBJ2-2; 9 positions agree with TRBD2. The CDR3 consists of 16 residues. Germline V gene sequence: CDR1 SGHVS, CDR2 FNYEAQ. V dropped 10 bases and J dropped 9; count of bases not matched to a gene: 18. CDR3 amino acids: CATTTRPVAGVRELFF. The DNA of the CDR3 is TGTGCCACTACGACGAGGCCAGTAGCGGGAGTCCGGGAGCTGTTTTTT. The full variable domain, with the rest looked up from reference TRBV7-6 and TRBJ2-2, is GAGVSQSPRYKVTKRGQDVALRCDPISGHVSLYWYRQALGQGPEFLTYFNYEAQQDKSGLPNDRFSAERPEGSISTLTIQRTEQRDSAMYRCATTTRPVAGVRELFFGEGSRLTVL.

V and J are TRBV6-5 and TRBJ2-6; 8 nucleotides match TRBD1. Germline values: CDR1 MNHEY, CDR2 SVGAGI. J lost 4 bases, V lost 4 bases, and 6 bases had no gene match. The CDR3 consists of 16 residues. The CDR3 coding sequence is TGTGCCAGCAGTTTAGACAGGGGCTCCGGGGCCAACGTCCTGACTTTC. Protein product: CASSLDRGSGANVLTF.

In its sample, this clone was seen once. This chain joins TRBV5-1 and TRBJ2-3; D ambiguous. The germline CDR1 and CDR2 sequences are SGHRS and YFSETQ. This CDR3 spans 15 amino acids. The V end lost 3 bases, the J end lost 1 base, and 12 bases lay between the germline ends. CDR3 residues: CASSWGFVGTDTQYF. The DNA for the CDR3 is TGCGCCAGCAGCTGGGGATTTGTAGGCACAGATACGCAGTATTTT.

CDR3 nucleotide sequence: TGTGCCAGCAGCCCCGGGACTCTCATTAACTACGAGCAGTACTTC. This codes for CASSPGTLINYEQYF. The rearrangement links TRBV6-5 to TRBJ2-7; tentative D call: TRBD2 (6 bases). The CDR3 covers 15 residues. The germline CDR1 and CDR2 sequences are MNHEY and SVGAGI. V was shortened by 6 bases and J by 3 bases, with 18 bases between the two germline ends.

This chain connects TRBV27 to TRBJ2-3, with 9 bases that match TRBD2. CDR3 length: 16 residues. Losses at the gene ends were 4 bases for V and 7 bases for J; bases not matched to a gene: 12. The germline CDR1 and CDR2 sequences are MNHEY and SMNVEV (reference sequence). CDR3 loop: CASSSKLAGSIYTQYF. Here the CDR3 DNA reads TGTGCCAGCAGTTCAAAACTAGCGGGCTCTATATATACGCAGTATTTT.

V gene TRBV28 combines with J gene TRBJ1-4, with no clear D. Germline V lookup: CDR1 MDHEN, CDR2 SYDVKM. V was pared by 4 bases and J by 6 bases, with 18 bases between. The CDR3 has 16 amino acids. CDR3 DNA sequence: TGTGCCAGCAGTTCCCGACGGGGAGGGCGCCATGAAAAACTGTTTTTT. Translated: CASSSRRGGRHEKLFF.

The V and J genes are TRBV18 and TRBJ2-7, with unresolved D. The V gene lost 3 bases and the J gene lost 4 bases, with 13 bases spanning the gap. The germline gives CDR1 KGHSH, CDR2 LQKENI. The CDR3 contains 14 residues. CDR3 amino acids: CASSPEIQLYEQYF. In nucleotides, the CDR3 is TGTGCCAGCTCACCCGAGATACAATTGTACGAGCAGTACTTC.

The V gene is TRBV7-2, the J gene TRBJ2-3; 11 bases map to TRBD2. Germline assignment: CDR1 SGHTA and CDR2 FQGNSA. J gave up 3 bases and V 5 bases, and 7 bases lay outside the gene matches. The CDR3 is 16 amino acids. CDR3 amino acids: CASSRIAGGLTDTQYF. CDR3 sequence (DNA): TGTGCCAGCAGCAGAATAGCGGGAGGGCTAACAGATACGCAGTATTTT.

The table lists this clone with a count of one. The chain couples TRBV4-2 to TRBJ2-2; D is possibly TRBD2 (6 bases). The CDR3 sequence is 15 residues long. With 4 bases removed from V and 3 bases from J, the gap between germline ends came to 12 bases. Germline values: CDR1 LGHNA, CDR2 YNFKEQ. DNA of the CDR3: TGTGCCAGCAGCCTAACACTAGCTGACACCGGGGAGCTGTTTTTT. The encoded protein is CASSLTLADTGELFF.

V and J are TRBV30 and TRBJ2-5, with TRBD1 matching 8 bases. The CDR3 consists of 13 residues. V lost 2 bases to trimming and J lost 5 bases; unmatched junction nucleotides: 4. Germline V gives CDR1 GTSNPN, CDR2 SVGIG (reference sequence). CDR3 bases: TGTGCCTGGAGTCTACAGGGGGTTGAGACCCAGTACTTC. This encodes CAWSLQGVETQYF.

This rearrangement joins TRBV5-1 to TRBJ2-7; D is ambiguous. Trimming stripped 4 bases from V and 0 bases from J, with 8 bases between. CDR1 SGHRS and CDR2 YFSETQ come from the germline V gene. The CDR3 length is 13 residues. CDR3 region: CASSLVGSYEQYF. The CDR3 coding sequence is TGCGCCAGCAGCCTGGTGGGCTCCTACGAGCAGTACTTC.

In DNA, the CDR3 is TGTGCCAGCAGCCTATGGCGGGAGAGGAGAGATACGCAGTATTTT. This gives the protein CASSLWRERRDTQYF. The rearrangement links TRBV7-2 to TRBJ2-3, with TRBD2 identical over 7 bases. This CDR3 comprises 15 residues. Per the germline V gene, CDR1 is SGHTA and CDR2 is FQGNSA. Trimming removed 5 bases from V and 5 bases from J; junction bases left unmatched: 10.